This T cell receptor beta chain comes out of a study of early T cells in non-severe SARS-CoV-2 infection. TCRdb analysed the 5' RACE reads with MiXCR anew, one entry per CDR3 protein. The sample holds 25,000 to 30,000 distinct CDR3 sequences, approximately 5.4% seen once. In this sample, this clonotype turned up many times. The CDR3 covers 15 residues. With V trimmed by 6 bases and J by 5 bases, 7 bases remained unmatched. This TCR was sampled from an adult who was a healthcare worker with PCR-confirmed SARS-CoV-2 infection or an uninfected control (not recorded which). The sample was whole blood. The chain combines TRBV12-3 or TRBV12-4 with TRBJ2-1; 10 positions match TRBD2. This CDR3 reads CASSLAGDTHNEQFF. DNA for the CDR3: TGTGCCAGCAGCCTAGCGGGAGACACCCACAATGAGCAGTTCTTC.